This T cell receptor beta chain was recovered during a study of blood T cell repertoires in COVID-19. Study information: Both acute and convalescent COVID-19 samples were obtained from the United States, Italy and Spain.

The method was immunoSEQ multiplex PCR; TCRdb's version includes in-frame clones alone and lacks a portion of them. The data show tens of thousands of clones, over 70% seen once. Germline V CDR1 and CDR2: MGHDK, SYGVNS. This CDR3 has 14 residues. Trimming shortened V by 4 bases and J by 1 base, and 8 bases separated the two germline ends. The rearrangement uses TRBV25-1 and TRBJ2-1; TRBD1 might be the D (6 bases). This clonotype originated in a human donor in a cohort sampled during active COVID-19. The source material was peripheral blood. The DNA for the CDR3 is TGTGCCAGCAGTGCAGGGGCGTCCTACAATGAGCAGTTCTTC. It translates to CASSAGASYNEQFF.